What follows are 16 T cell receptor beta chains derived from one specimen sequenced in a study of long-term antiretroviral therapy in people with HIV. Survey level was the resolution at which the v3.0 immunoSEQ assay ran. The protocol was immunoSEQ multiplex PCR, while the TCRdb copy is restricted to in-frame clones and leaves out a portion. The sample lists about 20,000 clones, 65% to 85% occurring once. This material consisted of unsorted PBMCs, taken 1.2 years after starting antiretroviral therapy. These TCRs come from a woman aged 40 to 49 with HIV.

The V call is TRBV11-3, the J call TRBJ2-7; the match to TRBD1 covers 7 bases. Germline V CDR1 and CDR2: SGHNT, YENEEA. V lost 5 bases and J lost 3; bases outside the gene matches: 10. The CDR3 has 15 amino acids. The CDR3 loop is CASSPGQAGFYEQYF. The CDR3 bases are TGTGCCAGCAGCCCTGGACAGGCGGGTTTCTACGAGCAGTACTTC.

This chain links TRBV6-5 with TRBJ2-5; unclear D gene. Trimming removed 3 bases at V and 5 bases at J, with 10 bases between. CDR3 size: 13 residues. In germline, CDR1 is MNHEY, CDR2 SVGAGI. For the CDR3, the DNA is TGTGCCAGCAGTTATAGTCTATCGGAGACCCAGTACTTC. Amino acids: CASSYSLSETQYF.

The chain has TRBV25-1 and TRBJ1-2; possibly TRBD1 for D (5 bases). V lost 8 bases and J 2 bases, leaving 15 bases between the germline ends. Germline V gene data show CDR1 as MGHDK and CDR2 as SYGVNS. The CDR3 loop spans 14 amino acids. The CDR3 nucleotides read TGTGCCAGCTCAAACCGGGGCCGGAACTATGGCTACACCTTC. Translation gives CASSNRGRNYGYTF.

CDR3 nucleotide sequence: TGTGCCAGCAGTTGGGCGGGACAGGGGGTATGGGAGCAGTACTTC. It specifies CASSWAGQGVWEQYF. The chain joins TRBV27 to TRBJ2-7; TRBD1 matches at 11 bases. The CDR3 extends over 15 amino acids. V gave up 4 bases and J gave up 7 bases; unmatched junction bases: 9. CDR1 MNHEY and CDR2 SMNVEV come from the germline V gene (reference sequence).

This chain's CDR3 is CASSQEKIGEAFF. The CDR3 DNA follows: TGCGCCAGCAGCCAAGAGAAAATCGGTGAAGCTTTCTTT. This chain joins TRBV4-1 and TRBJ1-1; D is ambiguous. The CDR3 spans 13 residues. The germline V and J ends were trimmed by 0 bases and 7 bases, with 9 bases remaining between them. Germline V CDR1 and CDR2: MGHRA, YSYEKL.

The CDR3 sequence: CSVAGTSGNIQYF. Written as DNA, the CDR3 is TGCAGCGTTGCCGGGACTAGCGGAAACATTCAGTACTTC. The chain uses TRBV29-1 and TRBJ2-4, with 11 nucleotides matching TRBD2. This CDR3 region has 13 residues. V lost 4 bases, J lost 6 bases, and 2 bases stayed unmatched. Germline V gene sequence: CDR1 SQVTM, CDR2 ANQGSEA.

The rearrangement joins TRBV11-3 to TRBJ2-1, with D uncertain. V lost 0 bases, J lost 5 bases, and 5 bases lay in between. Germline V gives CDR1 SGHNT, CDR2 YENEEA. This CDR3 is built from 13 residues. For the CDR3, the DNA is TGTGCCAGCAGCTTAGATCCCAACAATGAGCAGTTCTTC. Translation gives CASSLDPNNEQFF.

The V gene is TRBV28, the J gene TRBJ1-5; weak D call: TRBD1 (5 bases). V shed 5 bases and J shed 3 bases, with 11 bases lying between them. Germline V gene data show CDR1 as MDHEN and CDR2 as SYDVKM. CDR3 size: 14 residues. The CDR3 coding sequence is TGTGCCAGCAGTGGGGGTGGCTCCAATCAGCCCCAGCATTTT. Residues: CASSGGGSNQPQHF.

This clone was found once. This chain links TRBV11-2 with TRBJ2-1, with 8 bases identical to TRBD2. Germline lookup yields CDR1 SGHAT and CDR2 FQNNGV. V was pared by 5 bases and J by 1 base, with 4 bases of the junction left unmatched. The CDR3 runs 15 residues. The chain's CDR3 is CASSLGGGSYNEQFF. The CDR3 DNA reads TGTGCCAGCAGCCTAGGCGGGGGGTCCTACAATGAGCAGTTCTTC.

The V call is TRBV9, the J call TRBJ2-7; D not resolved. Germline CDR1 and CDR2: SGDLS and YYNGEE. V was pared by 0 bases and J by 4 bases, with 8 bases between. The CDR3 loop spans 13 amino acids. The CDR3 reads CASSVDDKYEQYF. The CDR3, as DNA: TGTGCCAGCAGCGTAGATGACAAGTACGAGCAGTACTTC.

This chain uses TRBV7-9 with TRBJ2-1; 10 bases are shared with TRBD2. CDR1 is SEHNR, CDR2 FQNEAQ, per germline (reference sequence). With 5 bases clipped from V and 6 bases from J, the junction kept 13 bases outside the gene matches. The CDR3 runs 17 residues. As DNA, the CDR3 is TGTGCCAGCAGCCCCACCCGGACTAGCGGCCTTGCCAATGAGCAGTTCTTC. Its protein is CASSPTRTSGLANEQFF. Using reference TRBV7-9 and TRBJ2-1 for the parts outside the CDR3, the full variable domain is DTGVSQNPRHKITKRGQNVTFRCDPISEHNRLYWYRQTLGQGPEFLTYFQNEAQLEKSRLLSDRFSAERPKGSFSTLEIQRTEQGDSAMYLCASSPTRTSGLANEQFFGPGTRLTVL.

The chain recombines TRBV11-2 with TRBJ2-7, with D uncertain. Germline values: CDR1 SGHAT, CDR2 FQNNGV. Trimming left V 2 bases short and J 6 bases short, with 5 bases between. The CDR3 runs to 11 residues. Written as DNA, the CDR3 is TGTGCCAGCAGCTTAACCAGCGAGCAGTACTTC. Amino acids: CASSLTSEQYF.

CDR3: CASSPGEGIAYEQYF. In nucleotides, the CDR3 is TGTGCCAGCAGCCCCGGGGAGGGGATTGCCTACGAGCAGTACTTC. V gene TRBV7-6 combines with J gene TRBJ2-7, with 7 bases that match TRBD2. The CDR3 consists of 15 residues. CDR1 SGHVS and CDR2 FNYEAQ come from the germline V gene. Losses at the gene ends were 5 bases for V and 2 bases for J; bases not matched to a gene: 9.

J is TRBJ2-7 and V is TRBV9; TRBD2 matches 11 bases. The CDR3 is 16 amino acids. The J segment lost 3 bases and the V segment lost 3 bases, leaving 8 bases of the junction unmatched. Germline assignment: CDR1 SGDLS and CDR2 YYNGEE. CDR3 coding DNA: TGTGCCAGCAGCGGGTCTAGCGGGAGGCCCCTCTACGAGCAGTACTTC. It codes for CASSGSSGRPLYEQYF.

V usage is TRBV10-3 and J usage is TRBJ2-1; 7 nucleotides line up with TRBD2. From germline, CDR1 is ENHRY and CDR2 SYGVKD. The CDR3 is made up of 14 amino acids. V lost 7 bases, J lost 0 bases, and 3 bases stayed unmatched. CDR3 bases: TGTGCCATCAAAGCGGGGCACTCCTACAATGAGCAGTTCTTC. It yields the protein CAIKAGHSYNEQFF.

V and J are TRBV5-5 and TRBJ1-5; 9 positions match TRBD1. V was pared by 1 base and J by 2 bases, with 4 bases of the junction left unmatched. The length of the CDR3 is 16 residues. The germline CDR1 and CDR2 sequences are SGHKS and YYEKEE (reference sequence). The CDR3 DNA reads TGTGCCAGCAGCTTGCTGTGGGACAGGGGCAATCAGCCCCAGCATTTT. Protein product: CASSLLWDRGNQPQHF. The whole variable domain, filled in from reference TRBV5-5 and TRBJ1-5, reads DAGVTQSPTHLIKTRGQQVTLRCSPISGHKSVSWYQQVLGQGPQFIFQYYEKEERGRGNFPDRFSARQFPNYSSELNVNALLLGDSALYLCASSLLWDRGNQPQHFGDGTRLSIL.